Shown below are 11 T cell receptor beta chains from a single sample sequenced in a study of cytomegalovirus exposure and HLA in healthy donors. This PCR relied on a set of 60 Vbeta primers and 13 Jbeta primers. Measured with immunoSEQ multiplex PCR; TCRdb has only the in-frame clones, and not every one. The sample carries about 150,000 clones, under 80% recorded once. The sequencing sample was made of PBMCs. These receptors were collected from a man in his thirties or forties in good health and CMV-seronegative.

The chain uses TRBV7-6 and TRBJ2-3; a possible D gene is TRBD2 (5 bases). Germline V gene data show CDR1 as SGHVS and CDR2 as FNYEAQ. With 5 bases removed from V and 3 bases from J, the gap between germline ends came to 12 bases. This CDR3 is built from 14 residues. In DNA form, the CDR3 reads TGTGCCAGCAGCCATTCAAGGGAGACAGATACGCAGTATTTT. Translated: CASSHSRETDTQYF.

This chain joins TRBV30 and TRBJ1-6; D unclear. Germline CDR1 and CDR2: GTSNPN and SVGIG (reference sequence). V was pared by 0 bases and J by 7 bases, with 10 bases between. This CDR3 is built from 14 residues. CDR3 nucleotide sequence: TGTGCCTGGAGTGTTAGAGGGAACAATTCACCCCTCCACTTT. It is translated as CAWSVRGNNSPLHF.

The genes are TRBV6-5 and TRBJ2-5; 8 bases line up with TRBD1. The CDR3 is made up of 15 amino acids. The J segment lost 9 bases and the V segment lost 7 bases, leaving 16 bases of the junction unmatched. Germline-derived CDR1 and CDR2 are MNHEY and SVGAGI. This CDR3 reads CASNPGTGPRGAQYF. The CDR3 coding sequence is TGTGCCAGCAACCCCGGGACAGGCCCGAGGGGGGCCCAGTACTTC.

This clone was observed a handful of times. This sequence joins TRBV4-2 and TRBJ2-5, with 13 bases aligning to TRBD2. This CDR3 has 16 amino acids. Germline-derived CDR1 and CDR2 are LGHNA and YNFKEQ. V shed 0 bases, J shed 4 bases, and the junction held 2 bases outside the gene matches. Here the CDR3 reads CASSQELAGGPETQYF. Here the CDR3 DNA reads TGTGCCAGCAGCCAAGAACTAGCGGGGGGGCCAGAGACCCAGTACTTC.

Only one count was recorded for this clone. The chain combines TRBV5-1 with TRBJ2-2; D possibly corresponds to TRBD1 (5 bases). Between the trimmed V and J ends, which lost 5 bases and 0 bases, there was a span of 8 bases. The germline gives CDR1 SGHRS, CDR2 YFSETQ. The CDR3 runs 14 residues. The CDR3 DNA sequence: TGCGCCAGCAGTGCAGGGTCGAACACCGGGGAGCTGTTTTTT. Translation gives CASSAGSNTGELFF. Full variable domain (rest looked up from reference TRBV5-1 and TRBJ2-2): KAGVTQTPRYLIKTRGQQVTLSCSPISGHRSVSWYQQTPGQGLQFLFEYFSETQRNKGNFPGRFSGRQFSNSRSEMNVSTLELGDSALYLCASSAGSNTGELFFGEGSRLTVL.

The chain joins TRBV28 to TRBJ1-1, with TRBD1 matching 7 bases. The CDR3 has 14 residues. V was clipped by 4 bases and J by 4 bases; unmatched bases: 6. Per the germline V gene, CDR1 is MDHEN and CDR2 is SYDVKM. In DNA, the CDR3 is TGTGCCAGCAGTTCCCCGACAGGGTCCACTGAAGCTTTCTTT. As protein: CASSSPTGSTEAFF.

The chain's CDR3 is CASSGLAGGPGELFF. CDR3 in DNA: TGTGCCAGCAGTGGACTAGCGGGGGGGCCCGGGGAGCTGTTTTTT. This rearrangement joins TRBV6-5 to TRBJ2-2; 15 bases align to TRBD2. Germline CDR1 MNHEY, CDR2 SVGAGI. This CDR3 contains 15 residues. Losses at the gene ends were 5 bases for V and 6 bases for J; bases not matched to a gene: 1.

The chain is built from TRBV6-5 and TRBJ2-3, with D unclear. The CDR3 runs 12 residues. Germline CDR1 is MNHEY and CDR2 is SVGAGI. V lost 5 bases and J lost 4, with 7 bases in between. CDR3 amino acids: CASSPSPDTQYF. CDR3 in DNA: TGTGCCAGCAGTCCTTCCCCAGATACGCAGTATTTT.

As DNA, the CDR3 is TGCGCCAGCAGCAAAGTAGCGCCGACAGATACGCAGTATTTT. This codes for CASSKVAPTDTQYF. This chain links TRBV4-3 with TRBJ2-3, with D perhaps TRBD2 (5 bases). V gave up 5 bases and J gave up 3 bases, with 12 bases separating them. This CDR3 has 14 amino acids. In germline, CDR1 is LGHNA, CDR2 YSLEER.

This chain joins TRBV19 and TRBJ2-3; 10 bases agree with TRBD1. Germline CDR1 is LNHDA and CDR2 is SQIVND (reference sequence). With 4 bases clipped from V and 5 bases from J, the junction kept 6 bases outside the gene matches. CDR3 length equals 15 residues. The CDR3 protein is CASSRDRGSEDTQYF. The CDR3 region has the DNA TGTGCCAGTAGTAGGGACAGGGGCAGCGAAGATACGCAGTATTTT.

In regard to this clone: Other nucleotide sequences from this sample produce the same CDR3. The chain is built from TRBV6-5 and TRBJ2-7; tentatively, D is TRBD2 (6 bases). The germline gives CDR1 MNHEY, CDR2 SVGAGI. V lost 0 bases and J lost 4, with 10 bases in between. The CDR3 consists of 14 residues. In nucleotides, the CDR3 is TGTGCCAGCAGTTACTCCGGGAGCTCTTACGAGCAGTACTTC. Encoded protein: CASSYSGSSYEQYF.